This TCR beta chain was sequenced in a study of identical twins. This clonotype was recorded many times. TCRdb ran MiXCR on the 5' RACE reads and lists one entry per CDR3 protein. Among around 240,000 distinct CDR3 sequences listed, roughly 7% were seen once. The V gene lost 0 bases and the J gene lost 5 bases, with 16 bases spanning the gap. This CDR3 comprises 15 residues. Germline V gives CDR1 DFQATT, CDR2 SNEGSKA (reference sequence). This sample was shared with a second study, whose subject was yellow fever vaccine responses in identical twins.

The source of this sequence is a woman aged 18 to 35 in good health. The material sequenced was memory (CD45RO+) T cells sorted from blood. V is TRBV20-1 and J is TRBJ1-1; D gene unclear. The CDR3 loop is CSARDRLGWKTEAFF. Here the CDR3 DNA reads TGCAGTGCTAGAGATCGACTAGGGTGGAAGACTGAAGCTTTCTTT.